One and the same sample provided the 29 T cell receptor beta chains below, sequenced in a study of blood T cell repertoires in COVID-19. The protocol was immunoSEQ multiplex PCR, while the TCRdb copy is restricted to in-frame clones and leaves out a portion. The sample consists of under 250,000 clones, about 83% of them appearing once. Input material: peripheral blood. The source of these receptors is a woman in her thirties or forties with active or convalescent COVID-19.

The gene calls are TRBV2 and TRBJ1-5; 10 bases map to TRBD1. From germline, CDR1 is SNHLY and CDR2 FYNNEI. V lost 6 bases to trimming and J lost 0 bases; unmatched junction nucleotides: 2. This CDR3 contains 15 residues. Written as DNA, the CDR3 is TGTGCCAGCAGGGACAGGGGGGATAGCAATCAGCCCCAGCATTTT. Protein: CASRDRGDSNQPQHF. Full variable domain (missing parts from reference TRBV2 and TRBJ1-5): EPEVTQTPSHQVTQMGQEVILRCVPISNHLYFYWYRQILGQKVEFLVSFYNNEISEKSEIFDDQFSVERPDGSNFTLKIRSTKLEDSAMYFCASRDRGDSNQPQHFGDGTRLSIL.

This chain links TRBV7-3 with TRBJ2-5, with D possibly being TRBD1 (5 bases). The CDR3 is 14 residues long. The germline V and J ends were trimmed by 1 base and 2 bases, with 8 bases remaining between them. Per germline, CDR1 SGHTA and CDR2 FQGTGA. CDR3 DNA sequence: TGTGCCAGCAGCTTAAGCCAGGGTCAAGAGACCCAGTACTTC. This codes for CASSLSQGQETQYF.

The chain joins TRBV29-1 to TRBJ2-7; no reliable D call. CDR1 and CDR2 from the germline V gene are SQVTM and ANQGSEA. The CDR3 runs to 11 residues. V lost 2 bases to trimming and J lost 3 bases, with 5 bases between them. CDR3 protein: CSVEIHYEQYF. In nucleotides, the CDR3 is TGCAGCGTTGAAATCCACTACGAGCAGTACTTC.

This clone was detected ten times or more. This chain connects TRBV7-3 to TRBJ2-3; D gene unclear. This CDR3 has 13 residues. From germline, CDR1 is SGHTA and CDR2 FQGTGA. Trimming shortened V by 3 bases and J by 0 bases, and 4 bases separated the two germline ends. CDR3 bases: TGTGCCAGCAGCTTGCTAAGCACAGATACGCAGTATTTT. Translating it yields CASSLLSTDTQYF.

This chain uses TRBV5-1 with TRBJ2-7, with 7 nucleotides matching TRBD1. CDR1 SGHRS and CDR2 YFSETQ come from the germline V gene. Trimming removed 0 bases from V and 2 bases from J; junction bases left unmatched: 5. There are 15 residues in the CDR3. The CDR3 loop is CASSLGGQEPYEQYF. The CDR3 bases are TGCGCCAGCAGCTTGGGAGGACAGGAGCCCTACGAGCAGTACTTC.

This clone was recorded a few times. V usage is TRBV5-1 and J usage is TRBJ1-3; 9 nucleotides line up with TRBD1. Unmatched junction bases numbered 7, after V lost 4 bases and J lost 2 bases. Germline values: CDR1 SGHRS, CDR2 YFSETQ. This CDR3 comprises 16 residues. CDR3: CASSDPGQGAGNTIYF. Written as DNA, the CDR3 is TGCGCCAGCAGCGACCCGGGACAGGGAGCTGGAAACACCATATATTTT.

J is TRBJ2-7 and V is TRBV25-1, with D perhaps matching TRBD2 (7 bases). The V end lost 6 bases, the J end lost 2 bases, and 17 bases lay between the germline ends. The V gene's germline CDR1 is MGHDK and CDR2 SYGVNS. The CDR3 has 15 residues. CDR3 sequence: CASSLQRDNPYEQYF. DNA of the CDR3: TGTGCCAGCAGCCTCCAGCGGGACAACCCCTACGAGCAGTACTTC.

V and J are TRBV27 and TRBJ1-2, with TRBD1 as a possible D gene (6 bases). CDR3 length equals 22 residues. Germline V lookup: CDR1 MNHEY, CDR2 SMNVEV (reference sequence). V was cut by 1 base and J by 4 bases, with 34 bases left in between. The CDR3 reads CASSLLAIRLTGQLAEFYGYTF. The CDR3 DNA reads as TGTGCCAGCAGTTTATTGGCCATCCGATTGACAGGACAGTTGGCAGAGTTCTATGGCTACACCTTC.

This clone turned up a few times. The chain employs TRBV18 and TRBJ1-1, with no clear D. This CDR3 is built from 13 residues. The germline V gene encodes CDR1 KGHSH and CDR2 LQKENI. The V and J ends lost 5 bases and 1 base respectively, with 8 bases between them. Here the CDR3 reads CASSEGSNTEAFF. The CDR3 nucleotides are TGTGCCAGCTCAGAGGGTTCGAACACTGAAGCTTTCTTT.

The V call is TRBV19, the J call TRBJ1-6; D unclear. Germline V lookup: CDR1 LNHDA, CDR2 SQIVND (reference sequence). Trimming left V 8 bases short and J 0 bases short, with 8 bases between. The CDR3 spans 14 residues. This chain's CDR3 is CASSGSSYNSPLHF. CDR3 DNA: TGTGCCAGTTCCGGTAGCTCCTATAATTCACCCCTCCACTTT.

Only a few counts were recorded for this clone. The chain couples TRBV7-8 to TRBJ1-1, with unresolved D. This CDR3 region has 15 residues. The V end was cut by 1 base, the J end by 0 bases, with 9 bases between. CDR1 SGHVS and CDR2 FQNEAQ come from the germline V gene. The CDR3 coding sequence is TGTGCCAGCAGCTTAGAAGCGACCATGAACACTGAAGCTTTCTTT. As protein: CASSLEATMNTEAFF.

The V and J genes are TRBV18 and TRBJ1-2; weak D call: TRBD1 (6 bases). This CDR3 contains 12 residues. Trimming shortened V by 11 bases and J by 5 bases, and 15 bases separated the two germline ends. Germline CDR1 KGHSH, CDR2 LQKENI. The CDR3 DNA is TGTGCCGGCCGGGGGGGCGGGTATGGCTACACCTTC. The encoded protein is CAGRGGGYGYTF.

The chain has TRBV7-6 and TRBJ2-1; a weak D match, TRBD1 (6 bases). CDR1 is SGHVS and CDR2 is FNYEAQ in the germline V gene. Trimming took off 3 bases at V and 5 bases at J, with 26 bases between the two ends. There are 19 residues in the CDR3. This chain's CDR3 is CASSLGNTGFLGLDNEQFF. CDR3 nucleotides: TGTGCCAGCAGCTTGGGAAATACAGGGTTCCTCGGGTTGGACAATGAGCAGTTCTTC. The full variable domain, in which reference TRBV7-6 and TRBJ2-1 provide the parts outside the CDR3, is GAGVSQSPRYKVTKRGQDVALRCDPISGHVSLYWYRQALGQGPEFLTYFNYEAQQDKSGLPNDRFSAERPEGSISTLTIQRTEQRDSAMYRCASSLGNTGFLGLDNEQFFGPGTRLTVL.

Concerning this clone itself: Distinct nucleotide sequences in the sample also encode this CDR3. The gene calls are TRBV18 and TRBJ1-1, with D perhaps matching TRBD1 (5 bases). V dropped 3 bases and J dropped 4 bases, with 9 bases sitting between them. This CDR3 is 13 amino acids long. Looked up from germline, CDR1 is KGHSH and CDR2 is LQKENI. CDR3 sequence reads: CASSPDTATEAFF. CDR3 in DNA: TGTGCCAGCTCACCGGACACGGCCACTGAAGCTTTCTTT.

This clone has only a few counts. The V call is TRBV9, the J call TRBJ2-1, with a weak D call TRBD1 (6 bases). V lost 0 bases, J lost 14 bases, and 15 bases lay in between. Germline CDR1 is SGDLS and CDR2 is YYNGEE. This CDR3 is built from 13 residues. The chain's CDR3 is CASSVGNWDTKFF. The CDR3 coding sequence is TGTGCCAGCAGCGTAGGAAACTGGGACACTAAGTTCTTC.

J is TRBJ1-2 and V is TRBV19; TRBD1 might be the D (5 bases). Germline CDR1 reads LNHDA; CDR2 reads SQIVND (reference sequence). Trimming left V 3 bases short and J 2 bases short, with 10 bases between. The CDR3 covers 14 residues. CDR3 DNA: TGTGCCAGTAGTATTACGGGGGGGAACTATGGCTACACCTTC. Its translation is CASSITGGNYGYTF.

This chain links TRBV7-9 with TRBJ2-2; TRBD1 is a possible D gene (5 bases). This CDR3 contains 14 residues. The germline V gene encodes CDR1 SEHNR and CDR2 FQNEAQ (reference sequence). V was clipped by 8 bases and J by 1 base, with 11 bases between them. The CDR3 DNA is TGTGCCAGCGAGCGACAGCAGAACACCGGGGAGCTGTTTTTT. Residues: CASERQQNTGELFF. The complete variable domain, with remaining parts taken from reference TRBV7-9 and TRBJ2-2, reads DTGVSQNPRHKITKRGQNVTFRCDPISEHNRLYWYRQTLGQGPEFLTYFQNEAQLEKSRLLSDRFSAERPKGSFSTLEIQRTEQGDSAMYLCASERQQNTGELFFGEGSRLTVL.

This clone appeared a few times. The CDR3 bases are TGTGCCAGCGGGACATCCAATCAGCCCCAGCATTTT. As protein: CASGTSNQPQHF. The J gene is TRBJ1-5, the V gene TRBV6-5; the D gene is possibly TRBD1 (6 bases). The germline CDR1 and CDR2 sequences are MNHEY and SVGAGI. Between the trimmed V and J ends, which lost 8 bases and 3 bases, there was a span of 8 bases. The CDR3 has 12 residues.

With regard to this clone: In the same sample, other DNA sequences code for this CDR3. V usage is TRBV7-9 and J usage is TRBJ2-7; D is uncertain. The CDR3 covers 15 residues. Germline V lookup: CDR1 SEHNR, CDR2 FQNEAQ (reference sequence). Trimming pared 2 bases from V and 3 bases from J, leaving 14 bases between. For the CDR3, the DNA is TGTGCCAGCAGCTTACGCGCCCTCTCCAACTACGAGCAGTACTTC. Protein sequence: CASSLRALSNYEQYF.

The CDR3 spells CASSVGRTYEQYF. CDR3 in DNA: TGTGCCAGCAGCGTAGGCAGGACCTACGAGCAGTACTTC. This sequence joins TRBV9 and TRBJ2-7; D gene unclear. This CDR3 has 13 residues. The V gene lost 0 bases and the J gene lost 2 bases, with 6 bases spanning the gap. CDR1 and CDR2 from the germline V gene are SGDLS and YYNGEE.

The genes are TRBV15 and TRBJ1-1; 7 nucleotides match TRBD1. CDR1 and CDR2 (germline): LNHNV, YYDKDF (reference sequence). The CDR3 is made up of 14 amino acids. V lost 3 bases, J lost 6 bases, and 7 bases stayed unmatched. The CDR3 spells CATSRVDRAPEAFF. CDR3 DNA sequence: TGTGCCACCAGCAGGGTCGACAGGGCCCCTGAAGCTTTCTTT.

This sequence joins TRBV28 and TRBJ1-2; no firm D call. The germline V gene encodes CDR1 MDHEN and CDR2 SYDVKM. This CDR3 contains 16 residues. The V end lost 2 bases, the J end lost 5 bases, and 18 bases lay between the germline ends. CDR3 amino acids: CASSLENGFIRYGYTF. DNA of the CDR3: TGTGCCAGCAGTTTAGAGAACGGGTTTATCCGGTATGGCTACACCTTC.

CDR3 in amino acids: CASSYGRGRRDTQYF. CDR3 in DNA: TGTGCCAGCAGTTACGGTAGGGGGCGCAGAGATACGCAGTATTTT. V is TRBV6-5 and J is TRBJ2-3; 7 nucleotides agree with TRBD1. Losses at the gene ends were 2 bases for V and 5 bases for J; bases not matched to a gene: 7. Germline-derived CDR1 and CDR2 are MNHEY and SVGAGI. The CDR3 has 15 residues.

The chain is built from TRBV5-8 and TRBJ2-3, with 9 bases aligning to TRBD2. Germline CDR1 and CDR2: SGHTS and YDEGEE. Trimming removed 4 bases from V and 3 bases from J; junction bases left unmatched: 0. This CDR3 has 13 residues. In DNA form, the CDR3 reads TGTGCCAGCAGCCTAGCGGGGACAGATACGCAGTATTTT. Translated: CASSLAGTDTQYF.

The V gene is TRBV11-3, the J gene TRBJ2-7; D remains unclear. The germline gives CDR1 SGHNT, CDR2 YENEEA. The CDR3 is 15 residues long. The V end was cut by 4 bases, the J end by 0 bases, with 13 bases between. CDR3 protein: CASSSYEENSYEQYF. CDR3 DNA sequence: TGTGCCAGCAGCTCGTATGAGGAAAACTCCTACGAGCAGTACTTC.

This rearrangement joins TRBV3-1 (or the pseudogene TRBV3-2) to TRBJ1-5; D is unresolved. Germline V gene lookup returns CDR1 LGHDT and CDR2 YNNKEL (reference sequence). V lost 5 bases, J lost 5 bases, and 10 bases lay in between. This CDR3 is 13 amino acids long. DNA of the CDR3: TGTGCCAGCAGCGCACTTACAGATCAGCCCCAGCATTTT. Its translation: CASSALTDQPQHF.

This sequence joins TRBV5-1 and TRBJ2-7, with 8 bases that match TRBD2. V trimming: 0 bases; J trimming: 3 bases; junction bases outside the gene matches: 8. The CDR3 loop spans 16 amino acids. CDR1 is SGHRS, CDR2 YFSETQ, per germline. The CDR3 DNA is TGCGCCAGCAGCTTGGGGATGGCGGGGGGTAGCTACGAGCAGTACTTC. It translates to CASSLGMAGGSYEQYF.

This clone was seen a single time. This chain connects TRBV5-1 to TRBJ1-4; weak D call: TRBD1 (5 bases). This CDR3 spans 13 amino acids. Germline CDR1 reads SGHRS; CDR2 reads YFSETQ. With 1 base removed from V and 8 bases from J, the gap between germline ends came to 9 bases. CDR3 nucleotide sequence: TGCGCCAGCAGCTTGACCCAGGGAGAAAAACTGTTTTTT. Translating it yields CASSLTQGEKLFF.

The rearrangement links TRBV5-1 to TRBJ2-7; the D gene is possibly TRBD2 (6 bases). Trimming removed 3 bases at V and 5 bases at J, with 12 bases between. Germline loops: CDR1 SGHRS, CDR2 YFSETQ. The length of the CDR3 is 13 residues. The CDR3 spells CASSSGAGNEQYF. CDR3 sequence (DNA): TGCGCCAGCAGCTCTGGGGCGGGGAACGAGCAGTACTTC.